The source of this T cell receptor beta chain is a study of blood T cell repertoires in COVID-19. The wider study: Samples representing acute and convalescent COVID-19 were sourced from the United States, Italy and Spain.

Germline CDR1 and CDR2: GTSNPN and SVGIG (reference sequence). Deletions cut 2 bases from V and 3 bases from J, with 11 bases between. The CDR3 covers 13 residues. Only in-frame clones appear in the TCRdb table, and some are missing; sequencing was by immunoSEQ multiplex PCR. The table includes a few hundred thousand clones, around nine tenths detected once. This clone was found a few times. Source material: PBMCs or T cells enriched from blood (not recorded which). This sequence originates from a woman aged 45 to 65 who had recovered from COVID-19. This chain uses TRBV30 with TRBJ2-7; D is perhaps TRBD1 (5 bases). In nucleotides, the CDR3 is TGTGCCTGGAGTATGGACACCAACTACGAGCAGTACTTC. Protein product: CAWSMDTNYEQYF. The variable domain in full, completed from reference TRBV30 and TRBJ2-7, reads SQTIHQWPATLVQPVGSPLSLECTVEGTSNPNLYWYRQAAGRGLQLLFYSVGIGQISSEVPQNLSASRPQDRQFILSSKKLLLSDSGFYLCAWSMDTNYEQYFGPGTRLTVT.